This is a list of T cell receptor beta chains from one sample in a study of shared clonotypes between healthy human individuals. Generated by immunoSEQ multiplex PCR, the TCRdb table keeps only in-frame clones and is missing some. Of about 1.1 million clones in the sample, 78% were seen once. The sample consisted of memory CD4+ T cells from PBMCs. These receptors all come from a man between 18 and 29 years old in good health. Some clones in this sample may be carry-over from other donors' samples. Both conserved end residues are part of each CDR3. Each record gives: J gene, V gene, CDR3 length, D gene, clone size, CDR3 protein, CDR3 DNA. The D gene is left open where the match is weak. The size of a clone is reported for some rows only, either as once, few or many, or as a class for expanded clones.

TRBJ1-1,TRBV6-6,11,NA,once,CASNQGWGAFF,TGTGCCAGCAATCAAGGGTGGGGGGCTTTCTTT
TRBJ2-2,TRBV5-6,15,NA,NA,CASSLGMSNTGELFF,TGTGCCAGCAGCTTGGGAATGTCGAACACCGGGGAGCTGTTTTTT
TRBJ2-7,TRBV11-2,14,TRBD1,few,CASSWTGNSYEQYF,TGTGCCAGCAGCTGGACAGGGAACTCCTACGAGCAGTACTTC
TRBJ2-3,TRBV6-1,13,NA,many,CASSAPRPDTQYF,TGTGCCAGCAGTGCCCCCAGGCCAGATACGCAGTATTTT
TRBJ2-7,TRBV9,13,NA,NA,CASSVDNAGEQYF,TGTGCCAGCAGCGTAGACAACGCGGGGGAGCAGTACTTC
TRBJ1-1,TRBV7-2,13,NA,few,CASSLRGVTEAFF,TGTGCCAGCAGCTTGCGGGGGGTTACTGAAGCTTTCTTT
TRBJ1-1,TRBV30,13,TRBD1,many,CAWSANRGSEAFF,TGTGCCTGGAGTGCGAACAGGGGGAGTGAAGCTTTCTTT
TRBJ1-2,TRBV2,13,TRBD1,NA,CASHGQGSGGYTF,TGTGCCAGCCATGGACAGGGCTCGGGTGGCTACACCTTC
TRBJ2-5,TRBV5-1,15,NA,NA,CASSATGNYQETQYF,TGCGCCAGCAGCGCGACCGGGAACTACCAAGAGACCCAGTACTTC
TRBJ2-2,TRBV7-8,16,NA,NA,CASSLLQGGYTGELFF,TGTGCCAGCAGCCTACTGCAGGGGGGTTACACCGGGGAGCTGTTTTTT
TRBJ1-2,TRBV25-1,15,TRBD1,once,CASSEPGGRGYGYTF,TGTGCCAGCAGTGAACCAGGGGGGCGCGGCTATGGCTACACCTTC
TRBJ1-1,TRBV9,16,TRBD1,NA,CASSVAGGAGYTEAFF,TGTGCCAGCAGCGTAGCAGGGGGCGCAGGGTACACTGAAGCTTTCTTT
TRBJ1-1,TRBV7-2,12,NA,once,CASSLGGGKAFF,TGTGCCAGCAGCTTAGGCGGAGGGAAAGCTTTCTTT
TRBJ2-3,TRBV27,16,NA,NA,CASRMQGLRAKDTQYF,TGTGCCAGCAGAATGCAGGGTTTAAGGGCCAAAGATACGCAGTATTTT
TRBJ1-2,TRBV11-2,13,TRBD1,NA,CASAGGPNYGYTF,TGTGCCAGCGCAGGGGGTCCTAACTATGGCTACACCTTC
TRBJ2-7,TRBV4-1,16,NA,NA,CASSQGLQGSSYEQYF,TGCGCCAGCAGCCAAGGGTTGCAGGGTAGCTCCTACGAGCAGTACTTC
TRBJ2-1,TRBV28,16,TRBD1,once,CASSLIGTGGRNEQFF,TGTGCCAGCAGTTTAATCGGGACAGGGGGGAGAAATGAGCAGTTCTTC
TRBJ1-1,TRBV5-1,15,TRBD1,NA,CASSYRGQLNTEAFF,TGCGCCAGCAGTTACAGGGGACAATTGAACACTGAAGCTTTCTTT
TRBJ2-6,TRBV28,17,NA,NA,CASSAQGGSSGANVLTF,TGTGCCAGCAGTGCCCAGGGGGGGAGCTCTGGGGCCAACGTCCTGACTTTC
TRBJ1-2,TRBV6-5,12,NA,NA,CASTDEGYGYTF,TGTGCCAGCACGGACGAAGGTTATGGCTACACCTTC
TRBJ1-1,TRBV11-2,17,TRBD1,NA,CASSLARGQGVNTEAFF,TGTGCCAGCAGCTTAGCCAGGGGACAGGGCGTAAACACTGAAGCTTTCTTT
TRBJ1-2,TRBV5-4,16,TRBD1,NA,CASSLAPQGQTYGYTF,TGTGCCAGCAGCTTGGCCCCACAGGGGCAAACGTATGGCTACACCTTC
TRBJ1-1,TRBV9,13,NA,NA,CASSASDRVEAFF,TGTGCCAGCAGCGCGAGTGACAGAGTTGAAGCTTTCTTT